Only a few counts were recorded for the clone carrying this TCR beta chain. This sample stems from a study of blood T cells in healthy people across ages. The CDR3 length is 15 residues. Germline CDR1 reads SGHTA; CDR2 reads FQGNSA. Primers used in a second PCR of about 6 to 11 cycles were a sample-barcoded 5' primer and a J-beta primer mix. MiXCR, applied by TCRdb to the 5' RACE reads, yields one record per CDR3 protein. The sample includes fewer than 800,000 distinct CDR3 sequences, just under 25% of them seen just once. These sequences were also reported in another study, on T cells of mothers and their children.

This TCR was sampled from a boy aged 5-17 years in good health. This chain links TRBV7-2 with TRBJ2-5; D is undetermined. The DNA end favors TRBJ2-7, so the J call may be wrong. Sequenced: blood. CDR3 loop: CASSLGLHSSYEQYF. The DNA for the CDR3 is TGTGCCAGCAGCTTAGGACTGCATAGCTCCTACGAGCAGTACTTC.